This T cell receptor (beta chain) was found in a study of CD8+CD57+ T cells in acquired aplastic anemia. On the study more broadly: DNA from sorted CD4+ and CD8+ cells averaged approximately 3.2 ug.

It was genomic DNA that served as the template for profiling TCR beta VDJ and CDR3. TCRdb re-analysed the reads in MiXCR, keeping a single row per CDR3 protein. The sample carries roughly 180,000 distinct CDR3 sequences, about half recorded once. Germline CDR1 WNHNN, CDR2 SYGVQD (reference sequence). Trimming shortened V by 3 bases and J by 4 bases, and 11 bases separated the two germline ends. The CDR3 is 14 residues long. Study findings and constraints: Overlap between patients and controls comprised 25 to 30 CD8+ CDR3 sequences. Statistical testing detected no significant gap in CD8+ Simpson's diversity between patients and controls.

Patients chosen for sequencing had CD8+CD57+ cells that had expanded, as shown by flow cytometry. This clonotype was counted ten times or more. What it recognizes is unknown. The sample consisted of sorted CD4+, CD8+, or CD8+CD57+ T cells (not recorded which) from PBMCs. The chain joins TRBV10-1 to TRBJ2-3; no clear D. This clonotype was sampled from a human donor with aplastic anemia. As DNA, the CDR3 is TGCGCCAGCAGTGAAACTGCTATTCCAGATACGCAGTATTTT. It codes for CASSETAIPDTQYF.